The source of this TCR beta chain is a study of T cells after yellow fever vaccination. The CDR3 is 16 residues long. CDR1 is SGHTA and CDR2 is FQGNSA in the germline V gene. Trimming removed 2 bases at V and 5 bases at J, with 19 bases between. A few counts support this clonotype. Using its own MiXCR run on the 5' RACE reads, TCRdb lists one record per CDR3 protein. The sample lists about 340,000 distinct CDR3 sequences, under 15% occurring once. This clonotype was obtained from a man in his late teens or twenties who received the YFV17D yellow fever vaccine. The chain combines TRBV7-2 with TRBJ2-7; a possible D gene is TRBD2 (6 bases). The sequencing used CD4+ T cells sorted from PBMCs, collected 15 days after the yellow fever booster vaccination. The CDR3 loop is CASSLYGGVSPHEQYF. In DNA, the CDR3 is TGTGCCAGCAGCTTATACGGCGGGGTATCCCCCCACGAGCAGTACTTC.